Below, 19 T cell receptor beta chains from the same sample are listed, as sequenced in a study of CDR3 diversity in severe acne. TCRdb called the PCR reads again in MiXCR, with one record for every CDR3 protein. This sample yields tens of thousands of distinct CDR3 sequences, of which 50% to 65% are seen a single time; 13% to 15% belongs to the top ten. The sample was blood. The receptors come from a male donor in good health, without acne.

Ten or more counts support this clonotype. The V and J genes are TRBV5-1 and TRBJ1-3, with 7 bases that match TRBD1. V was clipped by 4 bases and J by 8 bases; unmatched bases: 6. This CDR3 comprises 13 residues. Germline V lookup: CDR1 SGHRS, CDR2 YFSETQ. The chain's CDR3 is CASSPQGGDTIYF. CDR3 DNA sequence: TGCGCCAGCAGCCCCCAGGGGGGGGACACCATATATTTT.

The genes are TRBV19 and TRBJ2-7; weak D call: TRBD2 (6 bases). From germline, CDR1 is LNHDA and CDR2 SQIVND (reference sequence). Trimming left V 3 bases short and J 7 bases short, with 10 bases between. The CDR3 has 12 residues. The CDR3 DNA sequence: TGTGCCAGTAGTATTCCCGCGGGAGAGCAGTACTTC. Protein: CASSIPAGEQYF. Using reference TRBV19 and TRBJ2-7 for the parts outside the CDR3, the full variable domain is DGGITQSPKYLFRKEGQNVTLSCEQNLNHDAMYWYRQDPGQGLRLIYYSQIVNDFQKGDIAEGYSVSREKKESFPLTVTSAQKNPTAFYLCASSIPAGEQYFGPGTRLTVT.

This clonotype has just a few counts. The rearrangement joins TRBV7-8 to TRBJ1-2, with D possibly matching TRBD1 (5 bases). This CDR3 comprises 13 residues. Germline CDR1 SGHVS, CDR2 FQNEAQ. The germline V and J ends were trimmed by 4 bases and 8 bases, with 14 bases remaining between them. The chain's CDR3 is CASSSDIALGYTF. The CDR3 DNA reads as TGTGCCAGCAGCTCGGACATCGCCTTGGGCTACACCTTC.

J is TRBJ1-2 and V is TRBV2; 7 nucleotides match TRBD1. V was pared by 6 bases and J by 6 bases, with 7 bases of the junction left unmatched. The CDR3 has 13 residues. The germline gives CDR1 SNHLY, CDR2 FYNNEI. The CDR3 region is CASRWTGAHGYTF. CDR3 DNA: TGTGCCAGCAGATGGACAGGAGCCCATGGCTACACCTTC. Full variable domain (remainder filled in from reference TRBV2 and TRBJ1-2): EPEVTQTPSHQVTQMGQEVILRCVPISNHLYFYWYRQILGQKVEFLVSFYNNEISEKSEIFDDQFSVERPDGSNFTLKIRSTKLEDSAMYFCASRWTGAHGYTFGSGTRLTVV.

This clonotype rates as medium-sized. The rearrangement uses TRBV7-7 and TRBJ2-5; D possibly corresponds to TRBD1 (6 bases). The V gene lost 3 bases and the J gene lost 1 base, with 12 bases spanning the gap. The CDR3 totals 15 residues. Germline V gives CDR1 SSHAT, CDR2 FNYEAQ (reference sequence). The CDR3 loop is CASSLFVGAQETQYF. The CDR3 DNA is TGTGCCAGCAGCTTGTTCGTGGGGGCCCAAGAGACCCAGTACTTC. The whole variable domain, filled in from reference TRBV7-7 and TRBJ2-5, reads GAGVSQSPRYKVTKRGQDVTLRCDPISSHATLYWYQQALGQGPEFLTYFNYEAQPDKSGLPSDRFSAERPEGSISTLTIQRTEQRDSAMYRCASSLFVGAQETQYFGPGTRLLVL.

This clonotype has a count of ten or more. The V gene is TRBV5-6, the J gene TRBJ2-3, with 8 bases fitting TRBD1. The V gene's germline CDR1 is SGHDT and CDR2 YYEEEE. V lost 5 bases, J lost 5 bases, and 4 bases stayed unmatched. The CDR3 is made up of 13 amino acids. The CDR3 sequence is CASSRTGIDTQYF. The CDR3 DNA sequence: TGTGCCAGCAGTCGGACAGGGATAGATACGCAGTATTTT.

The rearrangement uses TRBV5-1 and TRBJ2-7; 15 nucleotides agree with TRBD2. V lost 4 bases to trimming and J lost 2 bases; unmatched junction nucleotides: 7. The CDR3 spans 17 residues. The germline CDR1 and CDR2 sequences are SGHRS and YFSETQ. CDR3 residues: CASSPRTSGRVPYEQYF. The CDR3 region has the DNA TGCGCCAGCAGCCCACGGACTAGCGGGAGGGTACCCTACGAGCAGTACTTC.

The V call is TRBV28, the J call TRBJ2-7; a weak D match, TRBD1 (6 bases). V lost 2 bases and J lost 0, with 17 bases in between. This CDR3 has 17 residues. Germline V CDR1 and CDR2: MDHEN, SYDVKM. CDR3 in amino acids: CASSLGGGGALSYEQYF. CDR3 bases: TGTGCCAGCAGTTTAGGGGGCGGTGGGGCCCTCTCCTACGAGCAGTACTTC. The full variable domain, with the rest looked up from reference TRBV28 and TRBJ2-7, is DVKVTQSSRYLVKRTGEKVFLECVQDMDHENMFWYRQDPGLGLRLIYFSYDVKMKEKGDIPEGYSVSREKKERFSLILESASTNQTSMYLCASSLGGGGALSYEQYFGPGTRLTVT.

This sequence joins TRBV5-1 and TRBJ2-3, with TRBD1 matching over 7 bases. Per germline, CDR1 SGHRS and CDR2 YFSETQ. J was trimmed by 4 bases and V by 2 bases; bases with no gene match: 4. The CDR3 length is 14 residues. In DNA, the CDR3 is TGCGCCAGCAGCTTAACAGGGGCAGCAGATACGCAGTATTTT. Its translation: CASSLTGAADTQYF.

The CDR3 loop reads CASSPRGSGTEAFF. DNA of the CDR3: TGTGCCAGCAGCCCCAGGGGAAGCGGGACTGAAGCTTTCTTT. The chain carries TRBV7-8 and TRBJ1-1, with a weak D call TRBD1 (6 bases). Trimming took off 5 bases at V and 5 bases at J, with 15 bases between the two ends. Looked up from germline, CDR1 is SGHVS and CDR2 is FQNEAQ. The CDR3 covers 14 residues.

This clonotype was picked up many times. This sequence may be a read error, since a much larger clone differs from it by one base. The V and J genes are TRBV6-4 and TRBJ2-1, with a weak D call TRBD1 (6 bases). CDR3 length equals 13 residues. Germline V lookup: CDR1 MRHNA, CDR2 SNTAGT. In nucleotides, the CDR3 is TGTGCCAGCAGTCGGGACACCTACAATGAGCGGTTCTTC. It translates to CASSRDTYNERFF.

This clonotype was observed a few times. The CDR3 nucleotides are TGTGCCAGCAGCCTGAACAGGGGGCTGGGCTATGGCTACACCTTC. This gives the protein CASSLNRGLGYGYTF. This chain connects TRBV7-2 to TRBJ1-2, with 9 bases lining up with TRBD1. Trimming cost V 5 bases and J 4 bases; bases outside gene matches: 8. The CDR3 length is 15 residues. The germline CDR1 and CDR2 sequences are SGHTA and FQGNSA.

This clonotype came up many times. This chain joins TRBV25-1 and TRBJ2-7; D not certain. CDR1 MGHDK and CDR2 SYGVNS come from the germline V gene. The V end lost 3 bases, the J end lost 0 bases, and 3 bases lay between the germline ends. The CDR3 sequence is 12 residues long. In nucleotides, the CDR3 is TGTGCCAGCAGTGAGGTCTCCTACGAGCAGTACTTC. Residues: CASSEVSYEQYF.

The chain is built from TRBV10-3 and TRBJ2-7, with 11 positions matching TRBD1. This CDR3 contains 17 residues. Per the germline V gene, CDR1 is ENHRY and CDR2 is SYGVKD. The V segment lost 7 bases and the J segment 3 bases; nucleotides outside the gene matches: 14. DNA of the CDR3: TGTGCCATCAAAGGCGGGACAGGGGGATTGGGGCTCTACGAGCAGTACTTC. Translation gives CAIKGGTGGLGLYEQYF.

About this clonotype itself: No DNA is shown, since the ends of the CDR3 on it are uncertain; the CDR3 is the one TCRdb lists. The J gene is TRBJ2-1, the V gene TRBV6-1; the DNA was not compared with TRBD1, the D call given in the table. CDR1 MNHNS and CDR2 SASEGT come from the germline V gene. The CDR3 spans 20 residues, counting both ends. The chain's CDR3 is CASIYLCSEWQGKRNNEQFF.

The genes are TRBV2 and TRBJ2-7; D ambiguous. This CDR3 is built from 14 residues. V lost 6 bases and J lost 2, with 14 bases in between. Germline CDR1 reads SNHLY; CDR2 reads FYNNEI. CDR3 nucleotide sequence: TGTGCCAGCAGCAACCAGAGGATTACCTACGAGCAGTACTTC. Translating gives CASSNQRITYEQYF. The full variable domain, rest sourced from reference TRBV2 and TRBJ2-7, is EPEVTQTPSHQVTQMGQEVILRCVPISNHLYFYWYRQILGQKVEFLVSFYNNEISEKSEIFDDQFSVERPDGSNFTLKIRSTKLEDSAMYFCASSNQRITYEQYFGPGTRLTVT.

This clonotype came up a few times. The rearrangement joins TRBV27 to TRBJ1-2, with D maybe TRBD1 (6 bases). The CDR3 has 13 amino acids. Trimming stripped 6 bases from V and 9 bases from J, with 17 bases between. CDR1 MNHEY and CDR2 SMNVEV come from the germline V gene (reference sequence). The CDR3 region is CASSPAQGESYTF. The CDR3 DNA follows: TGTGCCAGCAGCCCGGCACAGGGAGAGAGCTACACCTTC.

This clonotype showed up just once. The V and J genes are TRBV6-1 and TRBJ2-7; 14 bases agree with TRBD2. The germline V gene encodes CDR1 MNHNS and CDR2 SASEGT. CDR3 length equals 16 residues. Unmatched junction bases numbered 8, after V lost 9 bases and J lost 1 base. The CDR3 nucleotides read TGTGCCAGTTACTCGGGACTAGCGGGGGATTCCTACGAGCAGTACTTC. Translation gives CASYSGLAGDSYEQYF.

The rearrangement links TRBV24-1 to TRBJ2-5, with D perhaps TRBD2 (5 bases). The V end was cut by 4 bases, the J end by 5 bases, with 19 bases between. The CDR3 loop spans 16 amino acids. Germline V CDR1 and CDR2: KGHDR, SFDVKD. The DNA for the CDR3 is TGTGCCACCAGTGAGACCCGGGATGCTCAAGGGGAGACCCAGTACTTC. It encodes CATSETRDAQGETQYF.